The 31 T cell receptor beta chains presented below share a single source sample, sequenced in a study of CD8+CD57+ T cells in acquired aplastic anemia. The template used for profiling TCR beta VDJ and CDR3 was genomic DNA. MiXCR, applied by TCRdb to the reads, yields one record per CDR3 protein. The sample lists fewer than 250,000 distinct CDR3 sequences, 45% to 50% occurring once. Patients included in sequencing had previously demonstrated CD8+CD57+ cell expansion by flow cytometry. The specimen was sorted CD4+, CD8+, or CD8+CD57+ T cells (not recorded which) from PBMCs. These receptors all come from a human donor with aplastic anemia.

This clonotype has ten or more counts. The genes are TRBV20-1 and TRBJ1-2, with D perhaps matching TRBD1 (5 bases). The CDR3 sequence is 14 residues long. V shed 6 bases and J shed 8 bases, with 22 bases lying between them. In germline, CDR1 is DFQATT, CDR2 SNEGSKA (reference sequence). CDR3 in amino acids: CSAVDSPEMVGYTF. In DNA form, the CDR3 reads TGCAGTGCCGTAGACAGCCCGGAAATGGTCGGCTACACCTTC.

Comment on this clonotype: At one boundary the junction diverges from the germline segment, which might be a read error. This rearrangement joins TRBV7-3 to TRBJ2-7; 9 bases line up with TRBD1. This CDR3 contains 14 residues. The germline gives CDR1 SGHTA, CDR2 FQGTGA. The CDR3 reads CASSQLTGGDEQYF. Written as DNA, the CDR3 is TGCGCCAGCAGCCAACTGACAGGGGGGGACGAGCAGTACTTC.

This clonotype was observed many times. The chain combines TRBV24-1 with TRBJ2-6, with unresolved D. CDR3 size: 15 residues. V was shortened by 5 bases and J by 0 bases, with 7 bases between the two germline ends. From germline, CDR1 is KGHDR and CDR2 SFDVKD. This CDR3 reads CATSGPSSGANVLTF. CDR3 bases: TGTGCCACCAGTGGGCCCAGCTCTGGGGCCAACGTCCTGACTTTC.

The chain couples TRBV6-5 to TRBJ1-4; D is possibly TRBD1 (5 bases). Germline V gives CDR1 MNHEY, CDR2 SVGAGI. The CDR3 contains 17 residues. V gave up 2 bases and J gave up 0 bases, with 13 bases separating them. The CDR3 DNA follows: TGTGCCAGCAGTTACCCGCAGGGAGTTGCAACTAATGAAAAACTGTTTTTT. Translating gives CASSYPQGVATNEKLFF.

Regarding this clonotype: The junction departs from germline at one end; a sequencing error may be responsible. This chain uses TRBV6-1 with TRBJ2-1; D is perhaps TRBD2 (6 bases). This CDR3 is 18 amino acids long. Germline V lookup: CDR1 MNHNS, CDR2 SASEGT. The CDR3 DNA reads TGTGCCGGCAGTGAATTTGTCGGGGGAGGCGGGATGTCCAATGAGCAGTTCTTC. Its protein product is CAGSEFVGGGGMSNEQFF.

This clonotype occurred many times. The chain carries TRBV7-8 and TRBJ2-7, with D perhaps being TRBD1 or TRBD2 (7 bases each). The germline CDR1 and CDR2 sequences are SGHVS and FQNEAQ. The length of the CDR3 is 16 residues. Trimming stripped 5 bases from V and 0 bases from J, with 17 bases between. The CDR3 region has the DNA TGTGCCAGCAGCCGAGCGGGACAGTCAAGCTCCTACGAGCAGTACTTC. Its translation is CASSRAGQSSSYEQYF.

For this clonotype: This clone may be a read error of a much larger clone one base away. The chain links TRBV19 to TRBJ2-7; 7 positions match TRBD1. This CDR3 has 13 residues. Germline loops: CDR1 LNHDA, CDR2 SQIVND (reference sequence). CDR3 sequence reads: CAGSTRQGYEQYF. In DNA, the CDR3 is TGTGCCGGTAGTACCCGACAGGGCTACGAGCAGTACTTC.

The chain carries TRBV24-1 and TRBJ1-2, with D uncertain. The V and J ends lost 1 base and 4 bases respectively, with 9 bases between them. The CDR3 is 14 residues long. CDR1 is KGHDR and CDR2 is SFDVKD in the germline V gene. The CDR3 is CATSDLGQTYGYTF. CDR3 nucleotide sequence: TGTGCCACCAGTGATTTAGGGCAGACCTATGGCTACACCTTC.

This chain uses TRBV5-8 with TRBJ1-5, with D tentatively TRBD1 (5 bases). Trimming took 3 bases from V and 7 from J, leaving 26 bases between them. The CDR3 has 18 residues. Germline-derived CDR1 and CDR2 are SGHTS and YDEGEE. CDR3 nucleotides: TGTGCCAGCAGCTCTGGCCGGTGGGGGTGGAGGGAGGCCCAGCCCCAGCATTTT. Protein: CASSSGRWGWREAQPQHF.

V and J are TRBV2 and TRBJ1-2, with a possible D match to TRBD1 (6 bases). CDR3 length: 14 residues. Trimming removed 6 bases at V and 1 base at J, with 12 bases between. Germline CDR1 is SNHLY and CDR2 is FYNNEI. CDR3 sequence: CASSADRLNYGYTF. The CDR3 coding sequence is TGTGCCAGCAGCGCGGACAGACTTAACTATGGCTACACCTTC. Combining the CDR3 with reference TRBV2 and TRBJ1-2 gives the whole variable domain EPEVTQTPSHQVTQMGQEVILRCVPISNHLYFYWYRQILGQKVEFLVSFYNNEISEKSEIFDDQFSVERPDGSNFTLKIRSTKLEDSAMYFCASSADRLNYGYTFGSGTRLTVV.

The J gene is TRBJ1-1, the V gene TRBV13; tentative D call: TRBD1 (6 bases). V lost 4 bases and J lost 3, with 18 bases in between. CDR3 length: 16 amino acids. Per germline, CDR1 PRHDT and CDR2 FYEKMQ (reference sequence). DNA for the CDR3: TGTGCCAGCAGCTACCTGGGGGGGCGCGCGTACACTGAAGCTTTCTTT. Translated: CASSYLGGRAYTEAFF. Full variable domain (rest looked up from reference TRBV13 and TRBJ1-1): AAGVIQSPRHLIKEKRETATLKCYPIPRHDTVYWYQQGPGQDPQFLISFYEKMQSDKGSIPDRFSAQQFSDYHSELNMSSLELGDSALYFCASSYLGGRAYTEAFFGQGTRLTVV.

There are many counts of this clonotype. This sequence joins TRBV29-1 and TRBJ2-7, with D perhaps TRBD1 (6 bases). Trimming shortened V by 0 bases and J by 3 bases, and 6 bases separated the two germline ends. Germline V lookup: CDR1 SQVTM, CDR2 ANQGSEA. The CDR3 runs to 12 residues. CDR3 loop: CSVEEQGYEQYF. In nucleotides, the CDR3 is TGCAGCGTTGAAGAACAGGGCTACGAGCAGTACTTC.

DNA for the CDR3: TGTGCCAGCCGCCGGGACACGACCTACGAGCAGTACTTC. This translates into CASRRDTTYEQYF. This chain connects TRBV6-5 to TRBJ2-7, with D perhaps matching TRBD1 (6 bases). CDR1 is MNHEY and CDR2 is SVGAGI in the germline V gene. The CDR3 is 13 residues long. V lost 8 bases to trimming and J lost 2 bases, with 13 bases between them.

This clonotype appeared once. This may stem from a read error, because a much larger clone lies one nucleotide away. The V and J genes are TRBV10-3 and TRBJ2-7; 8 bases align to TRBD1. The CDR3 loop spans 13 amino acids. In germline, CDR1 is ENHRY, CDR2 SYGVKD. Here the CDR3 DNA reads TGTGCCAGCAGTTACCCTACAGGGGGCGAGCAGTACTTC. Translating it yields CASSYPTGGEQYF.

V is TRBV12-3 or TRBV12-4 and J is TRBJ1-6, with a weak D call TRBD1 (5 bases). The CDR3 has 23 residues. V was shortened by 5 bases and J by 10 bases, with 42 bases between the two germline ends. The CDR3: CASSPWTSHWSRTYETARSPLHF. The CDR3 region has the DNA TGTGCCAGCAGTCCTTGGACTAGCCATTGGTCCAGGACCTACGAGACAGCTAGATCACCCCTCCACTTT.

The gene calls are TRBV25-1 and TRBJ2-7; D gene ambiguous. Trimming removed 4 bases from V and 1 base from J, with 5 bases in between. This CDR3 comprises 12 residues. Germline CDR1 and CDR2: MGHDK and SYGVNS. The CDR3 reads CASSGLSYEQYF. The CDR3 nucleotides read TGTGCCAGCAGTGGCCTGTCCTACGAGCAGTACTTC.

This clonotype was seen only a few times. The genes are TRBV11-2 and TRBJ1-2; 7 bases are shared with TRBD1. V was clipped by 4 bases and J by 4 bases; unmatched bases: 9. CDR3 size: 15 residues. CDR1 is SGHAT, CDR2 FQNNGV, per germline. The CDR3 protein is CASSSGSGTVYGYTF. The DNA of the CDR3 is TGTGCCAGCAGCTCCGGATCCGGGACAGTCTATGGCTACACCTTC.

This clonotype was seen many times. The chain recombines TRBV5-1 with TRBJ2-1; D is uncertain. Trimming removed 1 base from V and 0 bases from J, with 8 bases in between. Germline CDR1 reads SGHRS; CDR2 reads YFSETQ. The CDR3 is 15 amino acids. DNA of the CDR3: TGCGCCAGCAGCTTGCTCGAAAGCTCCTACAATGAGCAGTTCTTC. It yields the protein CASSLLESSYNEQFF. The full variable domain, completed using reference TRBV5-1 and TRBJ2-1, is KAGVTQTPRYLIKTRGQQVTLSCSPISGHRSVSWYQQTPGQGLQFLFEYFSETQRNKGNFPGRFSGRQFSNSRSEMNVSTLELGDSALYLCASSLLESSYNEQFFGPGTRLTVL.

This clonotype was seen more than once but under ten times. The chain combines TRBV19 with TRBJ2-7; weak D call: TRBD1 (6 bases). In germline, CDR1 is LNHDA, CDR2 SQIVND (reference sequence). Trimming cost V 4 bases and J 0 bases, with 10 bases left between them. The CDR3 totals 14 residues. The CDR3 loop reads CASSRQVSSYEQYF. The CDR3 DNA follows: TGTGCCAGTAGTAGACAGGTTAGCTCCTACGAGCAGTACTTC.

Many counts were recorded for this clonotype. V and J are TRBV25-1 and TRBJ2-1; tentatively, D is TRBD2 (7 bases). The CDR3 loop spans 18 amino acids. The germline CDR1 and CDR2 sequences are MGHDK and SYGVNS. Trimming stripped 2 bases from V and 0 bases from J, with 17 bases between. In nucleotides, the CDR3 is TGTGCCAGCAGTGAAGGGGGGCGGGCGGGAGTCTCCTACAATGAGCAGTTCTTC. Its protein product is CASSEGGRAGVSYNEQFF.

The CDR3 sequence is CASAQGAGNTF. The CDR3 nucleotides are TGTGCCAGCGCACAGGGAGCTGGAAACACCTTC. The V gene is TRBV7-9, the J gene TRBJ1-2; maybe TRBD1 (6 bases). The CDR3 extends over 11 amino acids. Germline assignment: CDR1 SEHNR and CDR2 FQNEAQ (reference sequence). Deletions cut 8 bases from V and 12 bases from J, with 16 bases between.

This clonotype came up a few times. This sequence joins TRBV19 and TRBJ2-5; D is possibly TRBD1 (5 bases). The germline CDR1 and CDR2 sequences are LNHDA and SQIVND (reference sequence). This CDR3 region has 11 residues. Trimming pared 7 bases from V and 9 bases from J, leaving 12 bases between. The CDR3 nucleotides read TGTGCCAGTACCTCAGAAGGGGCCCAGTACTTC. Its translation: CASTSEGAQYF. Full variable domain (outside the CDR3, taken from reference TRBV19 and TRBJ2-5): DGGITQSPKYLFRKEGQNVTLSCEQNLNHDAMYWYRQDPGQGLRLIYYSQIVNDFQKGDIAEGYSVSREKKESFPLTVTSAQKNPTAFYLCASTSEGAQYFGPGTRLLVL.

Details on this clonotype: Possible read error: a much larger clone is one base away. This rearrangement joins TRBV7-3 to TRBJ2-2, with no clear D. The CDR3 totals 14 residues. V dropped 8 bases and J dropped 1 base, with 11 bases sitting between them. Germline CDR1 and CDR2: SGHTA and FQGTGA. CDR3: CASGPFQNTGELFF. CDR3 nucleotide sequence: TGTGCCAGCGGCCCGTTTCAGAACACCGGGGAGCTGTTTTTT.

The chain has TRBV7-9 and TRBJ1-3; D is uncertain. With 3 bases removed from V and 0 bases from J, the gap between germline ends came to 15 bases. Per the germline V gene, CDR1 is SEHNR and CDR2 is FQNEAQ (reference sequence). This CDR3 is 17 amino acids long. Written as DNA, the CDR3 is TGTGCCAGCAGCTTGGGCCAGGCCGACTACTCTGGAAACACCATATATTTT. Translated, it gives CASSLGQADYSGNTIYF. The whole variable domain, filled in from reference TRBV7-9 and TRBJ1-3, reads DTGVSQNPRHKITKRGQNVTFRCDPISEHNRLYWYRQTLGQGPEFLTYFQNEAQLEKSRLLSDRFSAERPKGSFSTLEIQRTEQGDSAMYLCASSLGQADYSGNTIYFGEGSWLTVV.

Worth noting for this clonotype: A single base separates this from a much larger clone, so it may be a read error. This rearrangement joins TRBV9 to TRBJ1-2; D is possibly TRBD1 (5 bases). The CDR3 runs 16 residues. Germline V CDR1 and CDR2: SGDLS, YYNGEE. Here the CDR3 reads CAGSSGQGEANYGYTF. The CDR3 DNA follows: TGTGCCGGCAGCTCCGGACAAGGAGAAGCTAACTATGGCTACACCTTC.

This clonotype was recorded many times. The CDR3 here is CASSSWVAGGSTDTQYF. CDR3 nucleotides: TGTGCCAGCAGTTCCTGGGTAGCGGGGGGGAGCACAGATACGCAGTATTTT. The rearrangement uses TRBV6-2 or TRBV6-3 and TRBJ2-3, with 11 bases that match TRBD2. CDR1 is MNHEY, CDR2 SVGEGT, per germline. V lost 4 bases, J lost 0 bases, and 6 bases stayed unmatched. This CDR3 contains 17 residues.

As concerns this clonotype: One base away lies a much larger clone, so this may be a sequencing read error. J is TRBJ2-2 and V is TRBV9, with a possible D match to TRBD2 (6 bases). This CDR3 contains 16 residues. CDR1 is SGDLS, CDR2 YYNGEE, per germline. DNA for the CDR3: TGTGCCAGCAGCCCTTCTGGGGGGATTGGGCCCGGGGAGCCGTTTTTT. Encoded protein: CASSPSGGIGPGEPFF.

This clonotype was recorded at least ten times. This rearrangement joins TRBV5-6 to TRBJ2-7, with D unclear. This CDR3 region has 14 residues. V dropped 5 bases and J dropped 7 bases, with 19 bases sitting between them. Germline values: CDR1 SGHDT, CDR2 YYEEEE. CDR3 nucleotides: TGTGCCAGCAGGGTAACAGCTGGCCTGGGGGAGCAGTACTTC. Translated: CASRVTAGLGEQYF.

Only a few counts were recorded for this clonotype. This chain links TRBV3-1 with TRBJ2-2; D possibly corresponds to TRBD2 (6 bases). Per germline, CDR1 LGHDT and CDR2 YNNKEL (reference sequence). V was cut by 0 bases and J by 5 bases, with 13 bases left in between. This CDR3 region has 16 residues. CDR3 in DNA: TGTGCCAGCAGCCAAGATGTGGGGGAGGTGACCGGGGAGCTGTTTTTT. Translated: CASSQDVGEVTGELFF.

To note about this clonotype: At one of its ends the junction is not consistent with the germline gene, which may arise from a read error. This chain links TRBV24-1 with TRBJ2-1; 9 bases map to TRBD2. The CDR3 consists of 16 residues. Germline lookup yields CDR1 KGHDR and CDR2 SFDVKD. CDR3 in amino acids: CASSLLTSGFDNEQFF. The CDR3, as DNA: TGTGCCAGCAGTTTACTGACTAGCGGCTTCGACAATGAGCAGTTCTTC.

For this clonotype: This may come from a read error, since a much larger clone is one base off. The gene calls are TRBV7-2 and TRBJ2-7; 13 bases are shared with TRBD2. This CDR3 has 16 residues. The germline V gene encodes CDR1 SGHTA and CDR2 FQGNSA. The CDR3 DNA sequence: TGTGCCACCAGCCACCGGACTAGCGGGGGAGACGAGGAGCAGTACTTC. Protein sequence: CATSHRTSGGDEEQYF.